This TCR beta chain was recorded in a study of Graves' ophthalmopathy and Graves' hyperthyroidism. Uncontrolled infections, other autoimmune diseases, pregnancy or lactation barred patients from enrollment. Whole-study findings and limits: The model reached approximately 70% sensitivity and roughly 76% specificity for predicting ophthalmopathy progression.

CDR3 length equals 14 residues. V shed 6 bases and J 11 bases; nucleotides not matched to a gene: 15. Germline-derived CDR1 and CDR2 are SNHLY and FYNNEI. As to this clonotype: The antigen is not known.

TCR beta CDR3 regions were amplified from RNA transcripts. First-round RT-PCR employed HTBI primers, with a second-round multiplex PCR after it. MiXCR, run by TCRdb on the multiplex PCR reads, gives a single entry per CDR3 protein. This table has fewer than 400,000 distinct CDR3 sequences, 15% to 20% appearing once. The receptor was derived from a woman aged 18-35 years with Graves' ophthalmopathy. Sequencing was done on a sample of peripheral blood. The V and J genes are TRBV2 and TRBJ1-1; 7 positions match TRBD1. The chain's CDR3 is CASRKRWDSGDAFF. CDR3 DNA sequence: TGTGCCAGCAGAAAAAGGTGGGACAGCGGGGATGCTTTCTTT.